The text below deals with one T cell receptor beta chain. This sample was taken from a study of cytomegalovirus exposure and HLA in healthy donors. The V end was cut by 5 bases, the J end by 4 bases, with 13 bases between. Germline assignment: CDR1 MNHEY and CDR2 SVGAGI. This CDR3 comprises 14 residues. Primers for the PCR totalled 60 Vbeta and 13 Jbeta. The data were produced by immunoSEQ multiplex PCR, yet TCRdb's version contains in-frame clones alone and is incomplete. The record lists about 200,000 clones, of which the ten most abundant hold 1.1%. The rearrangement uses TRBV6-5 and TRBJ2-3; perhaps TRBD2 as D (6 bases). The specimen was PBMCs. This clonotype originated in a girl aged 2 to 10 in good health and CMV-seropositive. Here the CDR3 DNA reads TGTGCCAGCAGTAACCGGGACTTTGCAGATACGCAGTATTTT. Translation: CASSNRDFADTQYF.